This TCR beta chain stems from a study of CD8+ T cells in alopecia areata. Study at large: Each of the treated patients was given oral tofacitinib, 5 to 10 mg twice daily, for moderate-to-severe alopecia areata. People stayed on tofacitinib for 6 to 18 months, then stopped the drug for 6 months. Overall study findings and caveats: Possibly because of HLA-related factors, TCR sharing was less clear across patients than in mice. Many of the expanded lesional clones endured in scalp and blood while on tofacitinib.

RNA was isolated and reverse transcribed to cDNA, the sequencing template. Assay: immunoSEQ multiplex PCR; the TCRdb copy retains only in-frame clones and omits some. Of 4,000 to 5,500 clones listed, 80% to 95% are singletons. CDR1 and CDR2 from the germline V gene are SGHVS and FQNEAQ. The CDR3 has 12 residues. V was pared by 2 bases and J by 6 bases, with 5 bases between. A word on this clone: What it binds is not known.

Noted treatment: oral pan-JAK inhibitor, 5-10 mg twice daily. Lesional scalp tissue (obtained by punch biopsy) and peripheral blood were collected from alopecia areata patients. The chain carries TRBV7-8 and TRBJ1-5; D unresolved. This TCR was recovered from a human donor with alopecia areata. The source was skin, collected at week 4, from a patient treated with tofacitinib. Written as DNA, the CDR3 is TGTGCCAGCAGCTTACTGGCTCAGCCCCAGCATTTT. It translates to CASSLLAQPQHF.